The 17 T cell receptor beta chains below were found in one sample sequenced in a study of CD8 T cells in ankylosing spondylitis. Each CDR3 protein is one row after TCRdb ran MiXCR on the 5' RACE reads. The table has fewer than 250,000 distinct CDR3 sequences, over 9.5% seen once. Sequenced sample: blood, either unsorted or a sorted T cell fraction (not recorded which). The source of these receptors is a male donor with ankylosing spondylitis or in good health (not recorded which).

This clonotype was seen at least ten times. This chain uses TRBV7-2 with TRBJ1-3; D gene unclear. CDR3 length equals 14 residues. V was trimmed by 5 bases and J by 4 bases, leaving 12 bases between them. Germline values: CDR1 SGHTA, CDR2 FQGNSA. The CDR3 DNA reads as TGTGCCAGCAGCCCAAGGGAAATCGGAAACACCATATATTTT. Amino acid sequence: CASSPREIGNTIYF.

At least ten counts were recorded for this clonotype. The chain combines TRBV6-6 with TRBJ2-7; D gene uncertain. The CDR3 runs to 12 residues. Trimming removed 6 bases at V and 6 bases at J, with 12 bases between. Germline V gene data show CDR1 as MNHNY and CDR2 as SVGAGI (reference sequence). The DNA of the CDR3 is TGTGCCAGCAGCTACATGAGGAGCGAGCAGTACTTC. Protein product: CASSYMRSEQYF.

The chain recombines TRBV7-2 with TRBJ2-7; a possible D gene is TRBD1 (6 bases). In germline, CDR1 is SGHTA, CDR2 FQGNSA. The CDR3 sequence is 14 residues long. V shed 3 bases and J shed 7 bases, with 16 bases lying between them. CDR3 amino acids: CASSFSGGQGEQYF. CDR3 nucleotide sequence: TGTGCCAGCAGCTTTTCTGGGGGCCAGGGGGAGCAGTACTTC.

This clonotype was recorded a few times. Here the CDR3 DNA reads TGTGCCAGCAGCCCCCCGGAAAGGGGCGAAGAGACCCAGTACTTC. It specifies CASSPPERGEETQYF. V gene TRBV4-2 combines with J gene TRBJ2-5, with D possibly TRBD1 on 5 matching bases. Germline CDR1 and CDR2: LGHNA and YNFKEQ. This CDR3 region has 15 residues. The ends were cut back, 4 bases at V and 3 bases at J, with 15 bases in the middle.

The rearrangement uses TRBV7-9 and TRBJ2-3; D not certain. The CDR3 sequence is 15 residues long. Germline V gene lookup returns CDR1 SEHNR and CDR2 FQNEAQ (reference sequence). V gave up 5 bases and J gave up 6 bases, with 18 bases separating them. The CDR3 nucleotides are TGTGCCAGCAGCCCTGTAGGCATATCGGAGGATACGCAGTATTTT. It yields the protein CASSPVGISEDTQYF.

CDR3 in DNA: TGCGCCAGCAGCTTCCTCATGAAGGGGCGCAGCGAGCAGTACTTC. Protein: CASSFLMKGRSEQYF. The chain has TRBV5-1 and TRBJ2-7, with D possibly being TRBD1 (5 bases). The germline gives CDR1 SGHRS, CDR2 YFSETQ. The CDR3 runs to 15 residues. Trimming removed 2 bases at V and 6 bases at J, with 18 bases between. The complete variable domain, with remaining parts taken from reference TRBV5-1 and TRBJ2-7, reads KAGVTQTPRYLIKTRGQQVTLSCSPISGHRSVSWYQQTPGQGLQFLFEYFSETQRNKGNFPGRFSGRQFSNSRSEMNVSTLELGDSALYLCASSFLMKGRSEQYFGPGTRLTVT.

This clonotype showed up many times. CDR3 nucleotide sequence: TGTGCCAGCAGTTTCCCCGACAGGGGCGGCCTAAACACTGAAGCTTTCTTT. Protein product: CASSFPDRGGLNTEAFF. V usage is TRBV28 and J usage is TRBJ1-1, with 8 positions matching TRBD1. The CDR3 is 17 amino acids. In germline, CDR1 is MDHEN, CDR2 SYDVKM. Trimming took 3 bases from V and 2 from J; bases not matched to a gene: 11.

In this sample, this clonotype turned up many times. The J gene is TRBJ2-5, the V gene TRBV20-1, with D hard to call. The germline V gene encodes CDR1 DFQATT and CDR2 SNEGSKA (reference sequence). V gave up 3 bases and J gave up 2 bases, with 13 bases separating them. This CDR3 has 14 residues. The CDR3 protein is CSASLSGRQETQYF. As DNA, the CDR3 is TGCAGTGCTAGCTTATCGGGCAGGCAAGAGACCCAGTACTTC.

This clonotype has ten or more counts. The chain joins TRBV5-1 to TRBJ1-2, with D possibly being TRBD1 (6 bases). The V gene's germline CDR1 is SGHRS and CDR2 YFSETQ. Deletions cut 4 bases from V and 2 bases from J, with 12 bases between. This CDR3 spans 14 amino acids. CDR3 region: CASSPGDNNYGYTF. The DNA of the CDR3 is TGCGCCAGCAGCCCCGGGGACAACAACTATGGCTACACCTTC.

This clonotype appeared many times. The rearrangement uses TRBV5-6 and TRBJ2-7; D remains ambiguous. This CDR3 has 16 residues. V lost 0 bases, J lost 0 bases, and 13 bases lay in between. Germline assignment: CDR1 SGHDT and CDR2 YYEEEE. CDR3 region: CASSLASSGVSYEQYF. CDR3 DNA sequence: TGTGCCAGCAGCTTGGCCTCATCTGGAGTCTCCTACGAGCAGTACTTC.

This clonotype was seen many times. The chain links TRBV6-1 to TRBJ1-2, with a weak D call TRBD1 (6 bases). CDR1 and CDR2 from the germline V gene are MNHNS and SASEGT. The CDR3 has 14 amino acids. Trimming took off 6 bases at V and 4 bases at J, with 15 bases between the two ends. This CDR3 is CASREQGVRYGYTF. The CDR3 bases are TGTGCCAGCAGAGAACAGGGAGTACGCTATGGCTACACCTTC.

This clonotype was observed many times. The J gene is TRBJ1-4, the V gene TRBV5-1; a weak D match, TRBD1 (6 bases). V was clipped by 6 bases and J by 5 bases, with 23 bases between them. This CDR3 contains 17 residues. Germline V CDR1 and CDR2: SGHRS, YFSETQ. CDR3 nucleotides: TGCGCCAGCAAGTGGGGGGCTCCTCCTAAGGGGAATGAAAAACTGTTTTTT. This translates into CASKWGAPPKGNEKLFF. Drawing the rest from reference TRBV5-1 and TRBJ1-4, the complete variable domain is KAGVTQTPRYLIKTRGQQVTLSCSPISGHRSVSWYQQTPGQGLQFLFEYFSETQRNKGNFPGRFSGRQFSNSRSEMNVSTLELGDSALYLCASKWGAPPKGNEKLFFGSGTQLSVL.

In this sample, this clonotype turned up a few times. The V and J genes are TRBV5-1 and TRBJ2-6; 8 bases line up with TRBD2. The CDR3 contains 18 residues. Looked up from germline, CDR1 is SGHRS and CDR2 is YFSETQ. Unmatched junction bases numbered 5, after V lost 0 bases and J lost 0 bases. In nucleotides, the CDR3 is TGCGCCAGCAGCTTGGACGGGGGGGAGAGCTCTGGGGCCAACGTCCTGACTTTC. The encoded protein is CASSLDGGESSGANVLTF.

Ten or more counts support this clonotype. CDR3 sequence (DNA): TGTGCCAGCAGCCAAGAAGTTGATACGCAGTATTTT. Its protein product is CASSQEVDTQYF. The V call is TRBV3-1, the J call TRBJ2-3, with no clear D. The ends were cut back, 0 bases at V and 6 bases at J, with 4 bases in the middle. The CDR3 is 12 residues long. CDR1 is LGHDT and CDR2 is YNNKEL in the germline V gene (reference sequence).

This clonotype was detected many times. The chain joins TRBV12-3 or TRBV12-4 to TRBJ1-3; no clear D gene. Deletions cut 7 bases from V and 0 bases from J, with 7 bases between. The CDR3 loop spans 13 amino acids. The CDR3 here is CASKAFSGNTIYF. CDR3 sequence (DNA): TGTGCCAGCAAAGCTTTCTCTGGAAACACCATATATTTT.

This clonotype was detected a few times. The V call is TRBV2, the J call TRBJ2-1, with D perhaps TRBD1 or TRBD2 (5 bases each). V gave up 6 bases and J gave up 15 bases, with 18 bases separating them. Germline V gene data show CDR1 as SNHLY and CDR2 as FYNNEI. This CDR3 contains 12 residues. For the CDR3, the DNA is TGTGCCAGCAGGGGGGACCCGGGAAGGCTGTTCTTC. Encoded protein: CASRGDPGRLFF.

This clonotype was counted many times. The chain joins TRBV28 to TRBJ2-1; the match to TRBD2 covers 7 bases. The CDR3 length is 14 residues. V lost 8 bases and J lost 5; bases outside the gene matches: 9. The V gene's germline CDR1 is MDHEN and CDR2 SYDVKM. CDR3 sequence reads: CASERPGGHNEQFF. CDR3 in DNA: TGTGCCAGCGAAAGGCCGGGGGGTCACAATGAGCAGTTCTTC.